This T cell receptor beta chain emerged from a study of blood T cell repertoires in COVID-19. Study in general: Collection of acute and convalescent COVID-19 samples took place in the United States, Italy and Spain.

As processed by the authors: Counts of nucleated cells, estimated from reference gene primer amplification, were obtained. Some clones are missing from TCRdb's copy, which holds only in-frame ones; the method was immunoSEQ multiplex PCR. D and trimming come from the DNA, and the V and J calls and clone size come from that table. The sample yields 200,000 to 300,000 clones, 91% seen once. Seattle enrolled patients during active infection and tracked them longitudinally. This CDR3 has 17 amino acids. Germline-derived CDR1 and CDR2 are KGHSH and LQKENI. With V trimmed by 3 bases and J by 4 bases, 11 bases remained unmatched.

The receptor comes from a person under 30 with COVID-19, enrolled during active disease. The chain is built from TRBV18 and TRBJ2-2; 7 nucleotides line up with TRBD1. The sequenced material came from peripheral blood. In DNA, the CDR3 is TGTGCCAGCTCACCGTCGCGAGGGGGCATTTTCACCGGGGAGCTGTTTTTT. This sequence encodes CASSPSRGGIFTGELFF. The entire variable domain, with the rest obtained from reference TRBV18 and TRBJ2-2, is as follows: NAGVMQNPRHLVRRRGQEARLRCSPMKGHSHVYWYRQLPEEGLKFMVYLQKENIIDESGMPKERFSAEFPKEGPSILRIQQVVRGDSAAYFCASSPSRGGIFTGELFFGEGSRLTVL.